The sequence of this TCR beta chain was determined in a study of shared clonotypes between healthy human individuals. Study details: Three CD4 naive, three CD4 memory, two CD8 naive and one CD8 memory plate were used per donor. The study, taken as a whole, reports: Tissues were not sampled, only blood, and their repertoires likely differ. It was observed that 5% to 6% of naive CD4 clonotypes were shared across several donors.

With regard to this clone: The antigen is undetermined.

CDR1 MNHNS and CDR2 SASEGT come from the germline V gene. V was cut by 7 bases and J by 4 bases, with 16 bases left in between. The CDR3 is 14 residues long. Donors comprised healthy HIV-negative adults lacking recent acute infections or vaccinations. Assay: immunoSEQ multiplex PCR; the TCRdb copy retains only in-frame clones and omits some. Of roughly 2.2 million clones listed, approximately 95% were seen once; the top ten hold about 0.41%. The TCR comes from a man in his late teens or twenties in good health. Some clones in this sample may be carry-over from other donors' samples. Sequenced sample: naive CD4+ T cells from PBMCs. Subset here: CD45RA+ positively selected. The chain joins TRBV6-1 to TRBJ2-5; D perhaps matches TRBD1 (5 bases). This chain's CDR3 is CASIEFARGETQYF. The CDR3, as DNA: TGTGCCAGCATCGAATTTGCTAGGGGAGAGACCCAGTACTTC.